These 4 T cell receptor beta chains were all obtained from the same sample, sequenced in a study of technical replicates of blood from four donors. Profiling relied on immunoSEQ multiplex PCR, and the TCRdb table lists in-frame clones only, not all of them. The sample shows 67,000 or so clones, roughly 90% of them seen only once. Material for sequencing was T cells isolated from PBMCs. These receptors all stem from a human donor in good health.

V gene TRBV19 combines with J gene TRBJ1-2; D not certain. Germline V gene data show CDR1 as LNHDA and CDR2 as SQIVND (reference sequence). The CDR3 consists of 14 residues. V shed 1 base and J shed 2 bases, with 8 bases lying between them. The CDR3 nucleotides read TGTGCCAGTAGTATAGTAACGGGGAACTATGGCTACACCTTC. The encoded protein is CASSIVTGNYGYTF.

V and J are TRBV29-1 and TRBJ2-7; D not certain. CDR1 and CDR2 from the germline V gene are SQVTM and ANQGSEA. The CDR3 runs to 12 residues. V lost 4 bases, J lost 2 bases, and 9 bases lay in between. The CDR3 loop is CSVGGGTYEQYF. CDR3 DNA sequence: TGCAGCGTTGGCGGTGGAACCTACGAGCAGTACTTC.

This rearrangement joins TRBV19 to TRBJ2-7; a weak D match, TRBD2 (5 bases). The CDR3 runs to 13 residues. V dropped 6 bases and J dropped 7 bases, with 16 bases sitting between them. Germline V lookup: CDR1 LNHDA, CDR2 SQIVND (reference sequence). The CDR3 reads CASSGPPKREQYF. The CDR3 nucleotides read TGTGCCAGTAGCGGGCCCCCCAAGCGGGAGCAGTACTTC.

J is TRBJ2-3 and V is TRBV4-3; the match to TRBD1 covers 7 bases. The CDR3 extends over 15 amino acids. Germline trimming cut 1 base from V and 4 bases from J; bases unmatched to any gene: 5. The germline CDR1 and CDR2 sequences are LGHNA and YSLEER. In DNA, the CDR3 is TGCGCCAGCAGCCAAGGACAGGGTACGGCAGATACGCAGTATTTT. Its protein product is CASSQGQGTADTQYF.